The 4 T cell receptor beta chains below were found in one sample sequenced in a study of regulatory T cells in long-lasting Graves disease. Time point noted: newly diagnosed GD, antithyroid drugs for less than 3 months. The authors made the TCR library using RNA they extracted from PBMCs. Combining iRepertoire HTBI primers with Arm-PCR of CDR3 regions, the authors built TCR beta libraries. TCRdb reanalysed the multiplex PCR reads using MiXCR and keeps one entry per CDR3 protein. The sample gives roughly 560,000 distinct CDR3 sequences, 12% of which show up once; around 10% is in the top ten. These records were also assigned to another study, of T cells in Graves' hyperthyroidism and ophthalmopathy.

Here the sequenced sample was peripheral blood mononuclear cells (PBMCs), taken at new diagnosis, from a patient treated with antithyroid drugs. These receptors were taken from a woman younger than 45 with Graves disease.

This clonotype occurred many times. The chain uses TRBV27 and TRBJ2-5, with D unclear. Germline CDR1 and CDR2: MNHEY and SMNVEV (reference sequence). CDR3 length: 13 amino acids. Between the trimmed V and J ends, which lost 6 bases and 3 bases, there was a span of 11 bases. The CDR3 bases are TGTGCCAGCAGGGACGGTCCCAAAGAGACCCAGTACTTC. This translates into CASRDGPKETQYF.

This clonotype was recorded a few times. The V gene is TRBV20-1, the J gene TRBJ2-6, with D possibly matching TRBD1 (5 bases). The CDR3 spans 13 residues. From germline, CDR1 is DFQATT and CDR2 SNEGSKA (reference sequence). V lost 5 bases to trimming and J lost 2 bases, with 7 bases between them. The CDR3 DNA reads as TGCAGTGCTGGGGCCCCTGGGGCCAACGTCCTGACTTTC. Protein product: CSAGAPGANVLTF.

This clonotype was detected ten times or more. The V gene is TRBV11-2, the J gene TRBJ1-4; no definite D call. The CDR3 has 13 residues. Trimming cost V 0 bases and J 10 bases, with 9 bases left between them. Germline-derived CDR1 and CDR2 are SGHAT and FQNNGV. The CDR3 DNA reads as TGTGCCAGCAGCTTAGATCCACAAGGAAAACTGTTTTTT. As protein: CASSLDPQGKLFF.

In this sample, this clonotype turned up many times. The V call is TRBV11-1, the J call TRBJ1-3; no definite D call. Trimming cost V 5 bases and J 2 bases, with 10 bases left between them. The CDR3 has 14 amino acids. Germline-derived CDR1 and CDR2 are SGHAT and FQDESV (reference sequence). This CDR3 is CASSLGFAGNTIYF. The CDR3 coding sequence is TGTGCCAGCAGCCTGGGATTTGCTGGAAACACCATATATTTT.